What follows are 10 T cell receptor beta chains derived from one specimen sequenced in a study of regulatory T cells in long-lasting Graves disease (TCRdb year 2021). The sample's time point label, decoded: persistent/refractory GD, antithyroid drugs over 5 years with positive TRAb. RNA was extracted from PBMCs in TRIzol for both TCR sequencing and RNA sequencing. Receptors were amplified or captured by multiplex PCR. The sequencing machine was an Illumina HiSeq 4000. To build TCR beta libraries, CDR3 regions were amplified by Arm-PCR using iRepertoire HTBI primers. Using fastp at Q25 and MiXCR, TCRdb reprocessed the public reads and kept productive beta chains. Duplicate CDR3 protein sequences are folded into a single record with the most common DNA and genes. The sample data list around 500,000 distinct CDR3 sequences, and less than 25% of these were observed just once. 7.8% of the sample is in the top ten clones.

The input for sequencing was peripheral blood mononuclear cells (PBMCs), taken when the disease was refractory, from a patient treated with antithyroid drugs. These receptors all stem from a female donor with Graves disease.

There are many counts of this clonotype. This chain uses TRBV2 with TRBJ1-5; a possible D gene is TRBD1 (5 bases). This CDR3 has 15 residues. V lost 5 bases and J lost 0, with 11 bases in between. Germline-derived CDR1 and CDR2 are SNHLY and FYNNEI. DNA for the CDR3: TGTGCCAGCAGTACGGGACGGCATAGCAATCAGCCCCAGCATTTT. Translated, it gives CASSTGRHSNQPQHF.

This clonotype appeared many times. The rearrangement uses TRBV29-1 and TRBJ1-5, with TRBD1 as a possible D gene (5 bases). The CDR3 runs 12 residues. V was trimmed by 6 bases and J by 5 bases, leaving 11 bases between them. Germline CDR1 is SQVTM and CDR2 is ANQGSEA. The CDR3 loop reads CSVGGFDQPQHF. The CDR3 nucleotides read TGCAGCGTCGGGGGGTTTGATCAGCCCCAGCATTTT.

The chain links TRBV30 to TRBJ1-1; D unclear. Germline-derived CDR1 and CDR2 are GTSNPN and SVGIG (reference sequence). The CDR3 extends over 15 amino acids. V gave up 0 bases and J gave up 5 bases, with 16 bases separating them. DNA for the CDR3: TGTGCCTGGAGTGTACGAGGAGCAGGTGGGACTGAAGCTTTCTTT. This sequence encodes CAWSVRGAGGTEAFF. Full variable domain (outside the CDR3, taken from reference TRBV30 and TRBJ1-1): SQTIHQWPATLVQPVGSPLSLECTVEGTSNPNLYWYRQAAGRGLQLLFYSVGIGQISSEVPQNLSASRPQDRQFILSSKKLLLSDSGFYLCAWSVRGAGGTEAFFGQGTRLTVV.

In this sample, this clonotype turned up a few times. The rearrangement links TRBV20-1 to TRBJ2-1, with a possible D match to TRBD2 (6 bases). Trimming took 5 bases from V and 0 from J, leaving 8 bases between them. Germline V gene data show CDR1 as DFQATT and CDR2 as SNEGSKA (reference sequence). The CDR3 spans 13 residues. CDR3 residues: CSARLVSYNEQFF. In nucleotides, the CDR3 is TGCAGTGCTCGACTAGTCTCCTACAATGAGCAGTTCTTC.

This clonotype has only a few counts. This chain links TRBV13 with TRBJ1-5; tentatively, D is TRBD1 (6 bases). V gave up 5 bases and J gave up 5 bases, with 13 bases separating them. The CDR3 has 14 residues. Germline V gene sequence: CDR1 PRHDT, CDR2 FYEKMQ (reference sequence). The CDR3 coding sequence is TGTGCCAGCAGCATGACAGGCCGGGATCAGCCCCAGCATTTT. Translating it yields CASSMTGRDQPQHF.

Many counts were recorded for this clonotype. V usage is TRBV2 and J usage is TRBJ2-7; D tentatively fits TRBD1 or TRBD2 (5 bases each). V dropped 8 bases and J dropped 7 bases, with 21 bases sitting between them. The CDR3 is 14 amino acids. In germline, CDR1 is SNHLY, CDR2 FYNNEI. The CDR3 bases are TGTGCCAGCGCCCCCCGGGACCTATCACCGGAGCAGTACTTC. Translating gives CASAPRDLSPEQYF.

This clonotype occurred many times. V is TRBV20-1 and J is TRBJ1-4, with 8 bases identical to TRBD1. This CDR3 region has 16 residues. Germline-derived CDR1 and CDR2 are DFQATT and SNEGSKA (reference sequence). The J segment lost 5 bases and the V segment lost 3 bases, leaving 11 bases of the junction unmatched. The CDR3 loop reads CSARAFSDRANEKLFF. Here the CDR3 DNA reads TGCAGTGCTAGGGCCTTCTCGGACAGGGCGAATGAAAAACTGTTTTTT.

This clonotype was seen only a few times. The chain employs TRBV7-4 and TRBJ2-7; TRBD1 matches 7 bases. The CDR3 contains 15 residues. The V segment lost 3 bases and the J segment 3 bases; nucleotides outside the gene matches: 8. The germline gives CDR1 SGHVT, CDR2 SQSDAQ. The CDR3 DNA sequence: TGTGCCAGCAGCTTTACACTCCGGGACAGCTACGAGCAGTACTTC. As protein: CASSFTLRDSYEQYF.

This clonotype was seen ten or more times. The genes are TRBV2 and TRBJ2-5; D gene ambiguous. CDR1 SNHLY and CDR2 FYNNEI come from the germline V gene. With 4 bases removed from V and 4 bases from J, the gap between germline ends came to 4 bases. This CDR3 comprises 11 residues. CDR3 coding DNA: TGTGCCAGCAGTGTTTTAGAGACCCAGTACTTC. Translation gives CASSVLETQYF.

This clonotype has a count of ten or more. The V call is TRBV15, the J call TRBJ2-5, with 15 positions matching TRBD2. Trimming took 1 base from V and 4 from J; bases not matched to a gene: 1. The CDR3 consists of 16 residues. The germline gives CDR1 LNHNV, CDR2 YYDKDF (reference sequence). CDR3 DNA: TGTGCCACCAGCAGAGGGACTAGCGGGAGGGCAGAGACCCAGTACTTC. This encodes CATSRGTSGRAETQYF.